This paragraph reports one TCR beta chain. Its cognate antigen is unknown. A second 7 to 11 cycle PCR used barcoded and J-beta primers. TCRdb redid the calling of the 5' RACE reads with MiXCR, one entry per CDR3 protein. The data contain about a million distinct CDR3 sequences, around 48% of them singletons. This specimen belongs to a study of blood T cells in healthy people across ages. Study-level findings and limits: Expanded clonotype shifts may have been confounded, as the donors had an unknown CMV status.

Trimming at V came to 2 bases and at J to 0 bases, leaving 6 bases not matched to a gene. The CDR3 loop spans 16 amino acids. This chain connects TRBV12-3 or TRBV12-4 to TRBJ1-2; 7 bases line up with TRBD1. The sequenced sample was blood. This clonotype was sampled from a man aged 30 to 39 in good health. The CDR3 here is CASSLQTGIANYGYTF. Written as DNA, the CDR3 is TGTGCCAGCAGTTTACAGACAGGGATAGCTAACTATGGCTACACCTTC.